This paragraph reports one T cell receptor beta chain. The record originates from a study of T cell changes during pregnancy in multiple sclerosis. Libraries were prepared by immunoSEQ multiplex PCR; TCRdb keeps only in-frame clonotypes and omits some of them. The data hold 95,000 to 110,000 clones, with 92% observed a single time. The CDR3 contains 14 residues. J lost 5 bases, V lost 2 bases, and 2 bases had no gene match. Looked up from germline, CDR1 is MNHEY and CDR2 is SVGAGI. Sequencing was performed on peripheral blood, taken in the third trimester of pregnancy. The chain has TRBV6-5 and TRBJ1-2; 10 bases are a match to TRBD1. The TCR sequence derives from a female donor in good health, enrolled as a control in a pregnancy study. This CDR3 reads CASSYGTGVYGYTF. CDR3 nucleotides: TGTGCCAGCAGTTACGGGACAGGGGTTTATGGCTACACCTTC.